The subject of this entry is one T cell receptor beta chain. The second PCR ran about 7 to 12 cycles with a sample-barcoded 5' primer and J-beta primers. TCRdb ran MiXCR on the 5' RACE reads and lists one entry per CDR3 protein. The sample holds hundreds of thousands of distinct CDR3 sequences, under 80% seen once. The record originates from a study of blood T cells in healthy people across ages. The CDR3 extends over 13 amino acids. Germline CDR1 and CDR2: SGHTA and FQGNSA. V was shortened by 5 bases and J by 4 bases, with 10 bases between the two germline ends. The source is a man in his thirties or forties in good health. Sequencing was done on a sample of blood. The chain links TRBV7-2 to TRBJ2-3, with D perhaps TRBD2 (6 bases). The DNA for the CDR3 is TGTGCCAGCAGCATAGTAGCGGCAGATACGCAGTATTTT. Translation gives CASSIVAADTQYF.